The source of this T cell receptor beta chain is a study of T cell responses to AZD1222 COVID-19 vaccine. Whole-study results and caveats: Recipients of AZD1222 seropositive at baseline numbered only five or six. Nearly half of spike-specific TCRs reportedly target unmutated variant regions. A mostly white British donor set with more females was recruited, and clonal diversity was possibly underestimated.

In regard to this clone: Antigen unknown.

Profiling relied on immunoSEQ multiplex PCR, and the TCRdb table lists in-frame clones only, not all of them. This table has roughly 90,000 clones, 75% to 90% appearing once. Germline lookup yields CDR1 SEHNR and CDR2 FQNEAQ (reference sequence). Trimming removed 0 bases from V and 2 bases from J, with 7 bases in between. The CDR3 consists of 14 residues. The sequence was collected from an adult who received the AZD1222 COVID-19 vaccine. The chain links TRBV7-9 to TRBJ1-2, with a possible D match to TRBD1 (5 bases). Source: peripheral blood, taken 28 days after the second AZD1222 dose. CDR3 in DNA: TGTGCCAGCAGCTTAGCCTCAGGGAACTATGGCTACACCTTC. Translated, it gives CASSLASGNYGYTF.